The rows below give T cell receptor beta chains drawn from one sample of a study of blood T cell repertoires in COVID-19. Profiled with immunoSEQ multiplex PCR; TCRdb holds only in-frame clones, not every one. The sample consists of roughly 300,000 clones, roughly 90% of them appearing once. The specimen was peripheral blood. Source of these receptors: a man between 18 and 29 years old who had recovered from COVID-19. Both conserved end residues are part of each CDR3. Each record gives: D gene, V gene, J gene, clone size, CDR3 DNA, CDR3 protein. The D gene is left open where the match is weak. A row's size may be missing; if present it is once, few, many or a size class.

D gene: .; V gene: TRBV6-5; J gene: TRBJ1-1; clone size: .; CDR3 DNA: TGTGCCAGCAGTTCGGGTCCATGGAACACTGAAGCTTTCTTT; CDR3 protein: CASSSGPWNTEAFF
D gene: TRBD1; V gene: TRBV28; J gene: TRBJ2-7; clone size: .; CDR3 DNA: TGTGCCAGCAGTAACCCGGGACAGGGAAACTACGAGCAGTACTTC; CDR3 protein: CASSNPGQGNYEQYF
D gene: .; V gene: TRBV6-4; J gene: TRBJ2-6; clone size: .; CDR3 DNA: TGTGCCAGCAGTGACTTGGGGGGTTCTGGGGCCAACGTCCTGACTTTC; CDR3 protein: CASSDLGGSGANVLTF
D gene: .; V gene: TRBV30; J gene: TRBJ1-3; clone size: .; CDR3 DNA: TGTGCCTGGAGGCGAGAGGGAGCTCCTTATTCGGACACCATATATTTT; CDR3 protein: CAWRREGAPYSDTIYF
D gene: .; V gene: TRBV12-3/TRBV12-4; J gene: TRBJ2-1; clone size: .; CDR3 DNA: TGTGCCAGCAGTTGGGAGAGCAATGAGCAGTTCTTC; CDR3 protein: CASSWESNEQFF
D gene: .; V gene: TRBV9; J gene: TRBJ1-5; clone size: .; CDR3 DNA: TGTGCCAGCAGCGTAGAGGGAGGCAATCAGCCCCAGCATTTT; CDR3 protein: CASSVEGGNQPQHF
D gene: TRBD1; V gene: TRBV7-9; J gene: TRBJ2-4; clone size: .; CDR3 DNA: TGTGCCAGCAGCCCGGGACAGTGGGATGGCAAAAACATTCAGTACTTC; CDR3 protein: CASSPGQWDGKNIQYF
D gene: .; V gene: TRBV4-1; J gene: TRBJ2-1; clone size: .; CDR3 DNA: TGCGCCAGCAGCCAAGAGGCCACCACCTACAATGAGCAGTTCTTC; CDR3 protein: CASSQEATTYNEQFF
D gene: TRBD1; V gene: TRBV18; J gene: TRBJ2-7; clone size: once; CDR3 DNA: TGTGCCAGCTCACCCAGACAGGGTGATTCCTACGAGCAGTACTTC; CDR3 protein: CASSPRQGDSYEQYF
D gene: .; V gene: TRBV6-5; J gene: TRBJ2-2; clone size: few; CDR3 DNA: TGTGCCAGCAGTTACTACAGGAACACCGGGGAGCTGTTTTTT; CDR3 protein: CASSYYRNTGELFF
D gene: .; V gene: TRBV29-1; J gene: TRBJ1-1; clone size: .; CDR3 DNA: TGCAGCGCCCATTATGGAGGGAACACTGAAGCTTTCTTT; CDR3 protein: CSAHYGGNTEAFF
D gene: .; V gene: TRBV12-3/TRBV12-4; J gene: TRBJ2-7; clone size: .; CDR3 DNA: TGTGCCAGCAGTTTGGGGGGAGAGCAGTACTTC; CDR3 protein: CASSLGGEQYF
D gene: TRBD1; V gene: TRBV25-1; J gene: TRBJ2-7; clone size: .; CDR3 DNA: TGTGCCAGCAGCGGGACAGGTCTTATTGAGCAGTACTTC; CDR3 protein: CASSGTGLIEQYF
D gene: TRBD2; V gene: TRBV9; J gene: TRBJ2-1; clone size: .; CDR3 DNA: TGTGCCAGCAGTCCTTTTAGCGGGAGGGGCTTGGAAGAGCAGTTCTTC; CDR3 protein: CASSPFSGRGLEEQFF
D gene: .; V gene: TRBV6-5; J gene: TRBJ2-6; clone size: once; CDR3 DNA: TGTGCCAGCCGATTAGCCCGCTCTGGGGCCAACGTCCTGACTTTC; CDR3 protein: CASRLARSGANVLTF
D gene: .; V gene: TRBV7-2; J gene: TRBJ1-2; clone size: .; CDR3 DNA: TGTGCCAGCAGCCCCGAAGGGGGAAGCTATGGCTACACCTTC; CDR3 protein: CASSPEGGSYGYTF
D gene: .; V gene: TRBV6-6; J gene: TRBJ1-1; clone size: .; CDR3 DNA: TGTGCCAGCAGTAAGAGGAACACTGAAGCTTTCTTT; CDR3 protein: CASSKRNTEAFF
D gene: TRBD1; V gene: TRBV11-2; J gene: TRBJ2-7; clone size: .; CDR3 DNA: TGTGCCAGCAGCTTAGGGACAGGGGGACCCTACGAGCAGTACTTC; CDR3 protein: CASSLGTGGPYEQYF
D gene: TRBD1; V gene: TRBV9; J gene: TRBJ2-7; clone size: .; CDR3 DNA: TGTGCCAGCAGCCCCGGGACAGGGTCCTACGAGCAGTACTTC; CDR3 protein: CASSPGTGSYEQYF
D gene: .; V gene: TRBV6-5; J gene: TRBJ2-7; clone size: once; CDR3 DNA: TGTGCCAGCAGTCTCACCCCGGGACAACCCTACGAGCAGTACTTC; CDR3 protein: CASSLTPGQPYEQYF
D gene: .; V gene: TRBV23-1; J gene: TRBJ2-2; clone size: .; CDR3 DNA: TGCGCCAGCCTTCAGGGGACAAACACCGGGGAGCTGTTTTTT; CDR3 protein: CASLQGTNTGELFF
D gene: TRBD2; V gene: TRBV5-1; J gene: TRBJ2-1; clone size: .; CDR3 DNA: TGCGCCAGCAGCTTGGACGGGGGGGCATCCTACAATGAGCAGTTCTTC; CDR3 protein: CASSLDGGASYNEQFF
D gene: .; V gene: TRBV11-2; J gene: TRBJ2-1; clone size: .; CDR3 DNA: TGTGCCAGCAGCTTTGTTCGAGCGTCTTACAATGAGCAGTTCTTC; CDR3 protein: CASSFVRASYNEQFF
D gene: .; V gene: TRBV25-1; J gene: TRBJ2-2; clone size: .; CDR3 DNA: TGTGCCAGCGGTGAGGGGCCGAACACCGGGGAGCTGTTTTTT; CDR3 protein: CASGEGPNTGELFF
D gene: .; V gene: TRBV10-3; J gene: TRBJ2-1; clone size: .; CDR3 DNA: TGTGCCATCAGTGACGGGGGTGGGGAGCAGTTCTTC; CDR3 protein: CAISDGGGEQFF